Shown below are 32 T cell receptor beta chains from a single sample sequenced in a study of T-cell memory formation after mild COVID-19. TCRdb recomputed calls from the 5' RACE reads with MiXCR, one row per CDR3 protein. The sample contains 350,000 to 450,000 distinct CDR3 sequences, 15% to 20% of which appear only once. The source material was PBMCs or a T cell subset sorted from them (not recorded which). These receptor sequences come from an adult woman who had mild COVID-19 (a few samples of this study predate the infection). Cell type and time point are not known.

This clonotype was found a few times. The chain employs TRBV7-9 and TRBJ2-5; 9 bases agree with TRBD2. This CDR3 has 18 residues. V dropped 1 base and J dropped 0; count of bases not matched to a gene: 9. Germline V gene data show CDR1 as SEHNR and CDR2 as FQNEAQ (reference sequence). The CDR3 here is CASSLGAFSGGHQETQYF. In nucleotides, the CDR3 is TGTGCCAGCAGCTTAGGGGCCTTTAGCGGGGGCCACCAAGAGACCCAGTACTTC.

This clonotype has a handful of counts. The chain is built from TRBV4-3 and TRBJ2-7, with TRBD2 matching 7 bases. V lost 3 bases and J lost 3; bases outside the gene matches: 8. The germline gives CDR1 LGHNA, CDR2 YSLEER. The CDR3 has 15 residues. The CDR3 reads CASSQAPSGSYEQYF. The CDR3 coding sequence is TGCGCCAGCAGCCAGGCCCCTAGCGGTAGCTACGAGCAGTACTTC.

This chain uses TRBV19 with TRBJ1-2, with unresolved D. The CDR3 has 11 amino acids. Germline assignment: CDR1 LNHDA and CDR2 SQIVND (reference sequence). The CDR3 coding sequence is TGTGCAAGCAGAACACCGTATGGCTACACCTTC. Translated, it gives CASRTPYGYTF.

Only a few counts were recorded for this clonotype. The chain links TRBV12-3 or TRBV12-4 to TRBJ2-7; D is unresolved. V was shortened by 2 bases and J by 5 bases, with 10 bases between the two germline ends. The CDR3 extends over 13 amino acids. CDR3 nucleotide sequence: TGTGCCAGCAGTTTACTGGATTCGAACGAGCAGTACTTC. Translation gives CASSLLDSNEQYF.

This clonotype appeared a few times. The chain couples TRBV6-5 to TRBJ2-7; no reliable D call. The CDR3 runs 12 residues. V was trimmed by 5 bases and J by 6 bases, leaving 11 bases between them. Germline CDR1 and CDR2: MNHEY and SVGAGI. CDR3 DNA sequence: TGTGCCAGCAGTGCCTCAAGGACCGAGCAGTACTTC. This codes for CASSASRTEQYF.

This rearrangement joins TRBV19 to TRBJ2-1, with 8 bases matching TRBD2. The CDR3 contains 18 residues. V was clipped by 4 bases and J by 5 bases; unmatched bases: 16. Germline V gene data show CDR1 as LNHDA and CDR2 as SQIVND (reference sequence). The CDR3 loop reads CASSNYAGGVGGHNEQFF. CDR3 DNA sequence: TGTGCCAGTAGTAACTACGCGGGAGGAGTGGGGGGGCACAATGAGCAGTTCTTC.

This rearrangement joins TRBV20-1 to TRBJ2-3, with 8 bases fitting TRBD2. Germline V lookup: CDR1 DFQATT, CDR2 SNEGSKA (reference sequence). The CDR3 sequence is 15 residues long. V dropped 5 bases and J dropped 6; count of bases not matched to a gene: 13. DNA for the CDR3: TGCAGTGCTCAACTAGCAGCGGGAGCCAGGGATACGCAGTATTTT. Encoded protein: CSAQLAAGARDTQYF.

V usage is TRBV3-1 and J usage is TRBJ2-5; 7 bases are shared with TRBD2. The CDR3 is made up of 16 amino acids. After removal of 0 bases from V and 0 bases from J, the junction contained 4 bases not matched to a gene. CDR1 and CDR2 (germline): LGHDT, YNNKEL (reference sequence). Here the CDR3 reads CASSQEPGGYQETQYF. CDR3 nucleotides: TGTGCCAGCAGCCAAGAGCCCGGGGGGTACCAAGAGACCCAGTACTTC.

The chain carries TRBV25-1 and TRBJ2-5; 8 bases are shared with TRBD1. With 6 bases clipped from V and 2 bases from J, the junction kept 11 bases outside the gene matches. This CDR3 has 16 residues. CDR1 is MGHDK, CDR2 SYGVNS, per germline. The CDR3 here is CASSTERTGNQETQYF. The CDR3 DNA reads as TGTGCCAGCAGCACCGAACGGACAGGGAATCAAGAGACCCAGTACTTC. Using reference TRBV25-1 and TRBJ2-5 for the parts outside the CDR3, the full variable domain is EADIYQTPRYLVIGTGKKITLECSQTMGHDKMYWYQQDPGMELHLIHYSYGVNSTEKGDLSSESTVSRIRTEHFPLTLESARPSHTSQYLCASSTERTGNQETQYFGPGTRLLVL.

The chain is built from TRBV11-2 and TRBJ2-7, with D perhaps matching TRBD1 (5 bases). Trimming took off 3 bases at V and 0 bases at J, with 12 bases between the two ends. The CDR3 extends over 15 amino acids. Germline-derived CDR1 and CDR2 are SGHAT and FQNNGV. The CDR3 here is CASSFVVDSSYEQYF. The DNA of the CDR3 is TGTGCCAGCAGCTTCGTGGTCGACAGCTCCTACGAGCAGTACTTC.

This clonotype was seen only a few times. This CDR3 is CSVRGDSYEQYF. The CDR3 coding sequence is TGCAGCGTGAGGGGGGACAGCTACGAGCAGTACTTC. The chain employs TRBV29-1 and TRBJ2-7; D may be TRBD1 (7 bases). The CDR3 is made up of 12 amino acids. Per the germline V gene, CDR1 is SQVTM and CDR2 is ANQGSEA. The V end lost 6 bases, the J end lost 3 bases, and 12 bases lay between the germline ends.

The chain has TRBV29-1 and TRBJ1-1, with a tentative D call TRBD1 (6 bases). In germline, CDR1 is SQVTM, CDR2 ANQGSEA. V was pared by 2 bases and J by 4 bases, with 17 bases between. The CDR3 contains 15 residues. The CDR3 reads CSVERGSRPGTEAFF. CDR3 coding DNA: TGCAGCGTTGAAAGGGGGAGTCGTCCGGGCACTGAAGCTTTCTTT.

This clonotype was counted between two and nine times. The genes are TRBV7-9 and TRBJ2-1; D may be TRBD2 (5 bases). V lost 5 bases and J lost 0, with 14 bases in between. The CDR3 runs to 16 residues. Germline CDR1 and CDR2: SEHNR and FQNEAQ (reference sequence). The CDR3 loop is CASSARSGSSYNEQFF. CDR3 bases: TGTGCCAGCAGCGCCCGCAGCGGTTCCTCCTACAATGAGCAGTTCTTC.

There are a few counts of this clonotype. The CDR3: CASSQGDRGTDTQYF. The CDR3 bases are TGTGCCAGCAGCCAAGGGGACAGAGGCACAGATACGCAGTATTTT. The rearrangement uses TRBV3-1 and TRBJ2-3; TRBD1 aligns across 7 bases. CDR1 and CDR2 (germline): LGHDT, YNNKEL (reference sequence). The CDR3 sequence is 15 residues long. Losses at the gene ends were 1 base for V and 1 base for J; bases not matched to a gene: 2.

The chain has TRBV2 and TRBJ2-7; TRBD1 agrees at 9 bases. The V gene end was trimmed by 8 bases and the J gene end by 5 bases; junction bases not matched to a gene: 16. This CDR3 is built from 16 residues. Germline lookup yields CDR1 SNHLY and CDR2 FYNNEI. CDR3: CASRKTITQGAHEQYF. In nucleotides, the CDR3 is TGTGCCAGCCGAAAAACTATAACACAGGGGGCTCACGAGCAGTACTTC.

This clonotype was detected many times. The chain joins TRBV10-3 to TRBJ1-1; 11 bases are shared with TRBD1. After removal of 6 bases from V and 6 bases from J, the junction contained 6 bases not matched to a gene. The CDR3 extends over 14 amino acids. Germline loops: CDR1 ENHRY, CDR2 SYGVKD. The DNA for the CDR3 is TGTGCCATCAGACCGGGACAGGGGGTCTCTGAAGCTTTCTTT. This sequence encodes CAIRPGQGVSEAFF.

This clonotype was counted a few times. In DNA form, the CDR3 reads TGTGCCAGCAGCTTGGGGACAGGGGCTGAAAAACTGTTTTTT. Translating gives CASSLGTGAEKLFF. The chain joins TRBV11-2 to TRBJ1-4; 10 bases are a match to TRBD1. With 3 bases clipped from V and 7 bases from J, the junction kept 2 bases outside the gene matches. The CDR3 consists of 14 residues. CDR1 and CDR2 from the germline V gene are SGHAT and FQNNGV.

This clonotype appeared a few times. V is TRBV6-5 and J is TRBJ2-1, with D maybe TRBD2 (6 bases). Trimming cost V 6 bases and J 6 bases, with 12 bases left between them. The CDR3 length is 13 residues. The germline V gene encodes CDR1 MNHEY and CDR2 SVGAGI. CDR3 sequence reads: CASRRTTLNEQFF. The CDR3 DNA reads TGTGCCAGCAGAAGGACTACCCTCAATGAGCAGTTCTTC.

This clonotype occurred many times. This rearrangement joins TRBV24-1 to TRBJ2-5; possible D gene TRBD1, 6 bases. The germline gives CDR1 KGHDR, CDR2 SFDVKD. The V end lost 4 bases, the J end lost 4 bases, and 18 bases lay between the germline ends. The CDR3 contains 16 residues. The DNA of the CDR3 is TGTGCCACCAGTGACCCGCGATTCAGGGGCCGAGAGACCCAGTACTTC. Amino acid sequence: CATSDPRFRGRETQYF.

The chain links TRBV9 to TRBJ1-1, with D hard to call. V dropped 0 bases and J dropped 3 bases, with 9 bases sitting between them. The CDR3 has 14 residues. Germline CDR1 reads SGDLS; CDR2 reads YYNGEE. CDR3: CASSVAARDTEAFF. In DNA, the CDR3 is TGTGCCAGCAGCGTAGCGGCAAGGGACACTGAAGCTTTCTTT.

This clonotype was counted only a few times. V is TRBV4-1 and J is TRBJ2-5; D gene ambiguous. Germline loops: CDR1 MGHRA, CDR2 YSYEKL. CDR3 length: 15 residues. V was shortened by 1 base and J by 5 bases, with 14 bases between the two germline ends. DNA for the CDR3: TGCGCCAGCAGCCAAGGTGAAAACCTCGGGGAGACCCAGTACTTC. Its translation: CASSQGENLGETQYF.

CDR3 amino acids: CGAVHSYEQYF. The CDR3 DNA follows: TGCGGGGCGGTGCACTCCTACGAGCAGTACTTC. The chain recombines TRBV29-1 with TRBJ2-7, with D tentatively TRBD1 (5 bases). Germline CDR1 SQVTM, CDR2 ANQGSEA. The CDR3 is made up of 11 amino acids.

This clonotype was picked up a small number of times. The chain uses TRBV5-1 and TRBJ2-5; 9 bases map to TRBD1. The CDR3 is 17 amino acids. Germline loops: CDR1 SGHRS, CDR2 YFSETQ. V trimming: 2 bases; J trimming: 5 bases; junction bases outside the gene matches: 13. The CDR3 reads CASSFQQTGGAWETQYF. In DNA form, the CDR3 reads TGCGCCAGCAGCTTCCAACAAACAGGGGGCGCCTGGGAGACCCAGTACTTC.

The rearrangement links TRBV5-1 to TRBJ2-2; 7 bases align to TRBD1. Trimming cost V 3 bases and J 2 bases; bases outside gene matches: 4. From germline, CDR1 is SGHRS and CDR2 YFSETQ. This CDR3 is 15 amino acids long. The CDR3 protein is CASSWRQGNTGELFF. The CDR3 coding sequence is TGCGCCAGCAGCTGGAGACAGGGTAACACCGGGGAGCTGTTTTTT.

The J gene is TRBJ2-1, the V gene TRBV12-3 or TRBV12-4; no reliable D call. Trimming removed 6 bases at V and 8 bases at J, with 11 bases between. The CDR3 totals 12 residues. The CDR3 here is CASRRPADEQFF. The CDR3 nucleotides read TGTGCCAGCAGGAGGCCCGCCGATGAGCAGTTCTTC.

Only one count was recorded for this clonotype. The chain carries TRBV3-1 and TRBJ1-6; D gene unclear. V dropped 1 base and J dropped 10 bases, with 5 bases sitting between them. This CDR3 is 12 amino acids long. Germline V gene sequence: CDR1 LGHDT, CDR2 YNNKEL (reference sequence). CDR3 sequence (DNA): TGTGCCAGCAGCCAAGCGACCTCACCCCTCCACTTT. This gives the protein CASSQATSPLHF. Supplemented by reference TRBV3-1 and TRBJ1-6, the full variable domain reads DTAVSQTPKYLVTQMGNDKSIKCEQNLGHDTMYWYKQDSKKFLKIMFSYNNKELIINETVPNRFSPKSPDKAHLNLHINSLELGDSAVYFCASSQATSPLHFGNGTRLTVT.

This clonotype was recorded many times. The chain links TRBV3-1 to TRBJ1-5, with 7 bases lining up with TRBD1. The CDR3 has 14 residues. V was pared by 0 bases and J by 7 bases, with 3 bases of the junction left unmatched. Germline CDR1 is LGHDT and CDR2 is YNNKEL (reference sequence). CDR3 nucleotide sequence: TGTGCCAGCAGCCAAGATGACAGGGACCAGCCCCAGCATTTT. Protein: CASSQDDRDQPQHF.

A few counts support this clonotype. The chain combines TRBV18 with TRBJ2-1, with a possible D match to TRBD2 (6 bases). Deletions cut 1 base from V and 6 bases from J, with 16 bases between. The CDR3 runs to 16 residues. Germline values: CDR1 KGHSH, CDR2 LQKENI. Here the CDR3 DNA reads TGTGCCAGCTCACCACAGGAGGGAGGATTTTTCAATGAGCAGTTCTTC. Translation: CASSPQEGGFFNEQFF.

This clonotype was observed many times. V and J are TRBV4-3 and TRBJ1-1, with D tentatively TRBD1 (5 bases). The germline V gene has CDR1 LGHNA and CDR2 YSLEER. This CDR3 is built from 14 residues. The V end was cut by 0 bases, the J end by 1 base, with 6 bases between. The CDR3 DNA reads TGCGCCAGCAGCCAAGACAGGGCGAACACTGAAGCTTTCTTT. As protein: CASSQDRANTEAFF.

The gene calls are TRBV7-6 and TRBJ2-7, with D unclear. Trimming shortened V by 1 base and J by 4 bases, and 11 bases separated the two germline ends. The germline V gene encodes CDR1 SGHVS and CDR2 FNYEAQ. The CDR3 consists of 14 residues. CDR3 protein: CASSLEVSHYEQYF. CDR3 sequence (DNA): TGTGCCAGCAGCTTAGAGGTCAGCCATTACGAGCAGTACTTC. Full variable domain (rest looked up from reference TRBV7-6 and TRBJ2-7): GAGVSQSPRYKVTKRGQDVALRCDPISGHVSLYWYRQALGQGPEFLTYFNYEAQQDKSGLPNDRFSAERPEGSISTLTIQRTEQRDSAMYRCASSLEVSHYEQYFGPGTRLTVT.

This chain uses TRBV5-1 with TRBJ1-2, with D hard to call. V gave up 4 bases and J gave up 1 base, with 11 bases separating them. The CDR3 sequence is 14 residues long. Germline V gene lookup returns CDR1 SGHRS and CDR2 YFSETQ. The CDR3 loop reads CASSRVGDNYGYTF. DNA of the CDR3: TGCGCCAGCAGCCGGGTTGGGGATAACTATGGCTACACCTTC.

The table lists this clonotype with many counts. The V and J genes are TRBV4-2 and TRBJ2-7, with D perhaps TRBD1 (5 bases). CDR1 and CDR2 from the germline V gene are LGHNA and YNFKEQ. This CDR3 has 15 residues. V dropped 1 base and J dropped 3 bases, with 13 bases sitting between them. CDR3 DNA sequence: TGTGCCAGCAGCCAAGGGTCCCAGGGAAACTACGAGCAGTACTTC. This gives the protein CASSQGSQGNYEQYF.